This T cell receptor (beta chain) was documented in a study of blood T cell repertoires in COVID-19. Overall study: Sites in the United States, Italy and Spain provided acute and convalescent COVID-19 samples. The analysed material was cDNA or gDNA that came from T cells, B-cell-depleted T cells, or PBMCs.

Seattle patients were enrolled during active infection and followed longitudinally. As handled by the study authors: Reference gene primer amplification in the assay estimated nucleated cell counts. Assay: immunoSEQ multiplex PCR; the TCRdb copy retains only in-frame clones and omits some. Clonal size and the V and J genes are those of that table, whereas D and trimming came from the DNA. The sample contains roughly 340,000 clones, roughly 90% of which appear only once. The specimen was peripheral blood. The TCR originated in a young woman with COVID-19, enrolled during active disease.

Here the CDR3 reads CASSWGDRGDSDTQYF. CDR3 sequence (DNA): TGTGCCAGCAGCTGGGGGGACAGGGGGGACTCAGATACGCAGTATTTT. The V gene is TRBV7-6, the J gene TRBJ2-3; TRBD1 agrees at 11 bases. This CDR3 contains 16 residues. J was trimmed by 4 bases and V by 4 bases; bases with no gene match: 7. Germline V gene lookup returns CDR1 SGHVS and CDR2 FNYEAQ.